The next 21 T cell receptor beta chains were all read from a single sample in a study of PD-1 blockade in classical Hodgkin lymphoma (dated by TCRdb to the early 2020s). Libraries were built with the immunoSEQ multiplex PCR assay. Here the immuneACCESS table is served through TCRdb, limited to in-frame sequences with V and J called. Missing clones are a known gap in these copies; in checked studies unresolved V genes cover under half, and the rest lacks a known reason. This sample holds approximately 96,000 clones; about 92% were observed only once. Around 2% of the sample goes to the ten largest clones. This specimen's time point label, per the study, means: cycle 4 day 1 (C4D1), after five to seven weeks of nivolumab. All trial patients had relapsed after autologous stem cell transplantation, with cohorts A, B and C differing in prior brentuximab vedotin exposure. The sequenced sample was peripheral blood mononuclear cells (PBMCs), obtained before the fourth cycle of nivolumab. Every receptor here comes from a human donor with classical Hodgkin lymphoma.

The chain combines TRBV30 with TRBJ2-1; a possible D gene is TRBD2 (6 bases). Germline CDR1 GTSNPN, CDR2 SVGIG (reference sequence). The CDR3 has 12 residues. The V and J ends lost 2 bases and 11 bases respectively, with 13 bases between them. CDR3: CAWSKSGQQQFF. For the CDR3, the DNA is TGTGCCTGGAGTAAAAGCGGGCAGCAGCAGTTCTTC.

V and J are TRBV4-1 and TRBJ1-2, with D possibly being TRBD1 (5 bases). There are 15 residues in the CDR3. V lost 0 bases to trimming and J lost 4 bases, with 12 bases between them. Per germline, CDR1 MGHRA and CDR2 YSYEKL. This chain's CDR3 is CASSQDQRGAYGYTF. Here the CDR3 DNA reads TGCGCCAGCAGCCAAGATCAAAGGGGCGCCTATGGCTACACCTTC.

About this clone itself: The junction and the germline gene differ at one end; a read error may be behind it. The J gene is TRBJ2-2, the V gene TRBV30, with TRBD2 as a possible D gene (5 bases). Germline CDR1 reads GTSNPN; CDR2 reads SVGIG (reference sequence). The CDR3 totals 14 residues. This CDR3 is CAWSEGKNTGELLF. The CDR3 DNA reads as TGTGCCTGGAGTGAAGGGAAAAACACCGGGGAGCTGCTTTTT.

This clone was recorded only once. V and J are TRBV5-1 and TRBJ1-1, with TRBD1 identical over 7 bases. The CDR3 totals 13 residues. The trim removed 9 bases at V and 1 base at J, leaving 6 bases unmatched. Germline loops: CDR1 SGHRS, CDR2 YFSETQ. In nucleotides, the CDR3 is TGCGCCATCCGGGACAGCCCGAACACTGAAGCTTTCTTT. This sequence encodes CAIRDSPNTEAFF.

The J gene is TRBJ1-2, the V gene TRBV28, with D possibly matching TRBD1 (6 bases). V was shortened by 4 bases and J by 10 bases, with 16 bases between the two germline ends. Germline CDR1 MDHEN, CDR2 SYDVKM. The length of the CDR3 is 13 residues. The CDR3 spells CASSSIRTELYTF. The CDR3 DNA sequence: TGTGCCAGCAGTTCTATACGGACAGAACTCTACACCTTC.

The J gene is TRBJ1-5, the V gene TRBV27; TRBD1 agrees at 10 bases. From germline, CDR1 is MNHEY and CDR2 SMNVEV (reference sequence). With V trimmed by 6 bases and J by 2 bases, 16 bases remained unmatched. The CDR3 is 19 amino acids. Written as DNA, the CDR3 is TGTGCCAGCAGCCCTAGGCCCTTGGGACAGGGGATGGGCAATCAGCCCCAGCATTTT. Translation gives CASSPRPLGQGMGNQPQHF.

This clone was seen a few times. The chain carries TRBV7-2 and TRBJ2-5; no firm D call. The CDR3 totals 12 residues. Per the germline V gene, CDR1 is SGHTA and CDR2 is FQGNSA. Trimming cost V 5 bases and J 5 bases, with 9 bases left between them. The CDR3 is CASSAIQETQYF. The CDR3 DNA reads as TGTGCCAGCAGCGCCATCCAGGAGACCCAGTACTTC.

This rearrangement joins TRBV19 to TRBJ2-3; 9 bases match TRBD2. CDR1 and CDR2 from the germline V gene are LNHDA and SQIVND (reference sequence). V shed 6 bases, J shed 3 bases, and the junction held 7 bases outside the gene matches. This CDR3 contains 15 residues. This chain's CDR3 is CASRLRLAATDTQYF. Written as DNA, the CDR3 is TGTGCCAGTAGGCTCCGACTAGCGGCGACAGATACGCAGTATTTT. Looking up the rest from reference TRBV19 and TRBJ2-3 gives the full variable domain: DGGITQSPKYLFRKEGQNVTLSCEQNLNHDAMYWYRQDPGQGLRLIYYSQIVNDFQKGDIAEGYSVSREKKESFPLTVTSAQKNPTAFYLCASRLRLAATDTQYFGPGTRLTVL.

The chain has TRBV27 and TRBJ2-1; 10 nucleotides agree with TRBD2. This CDR3 is built from 14 residues. Trimming cost V 5 bases and J 4 bases; bases outside gene matches: 2. The germline V gene has CDR1 MNHEY and CDR2 SMNVEV (reference sequence). CDR3 amino acids: CASSGLADYNEQFF. The CDR3 DNA is TGTGCCAGCAGTGGACTAGCGGATTACAATGAGCAGTTCTTC.

This chain joins TRBV30 and TRBJ2-7; tentative D call: TRBD1 (6 bases). V lost 5 bases to trimming and J lost 0 bases, with 14 bases between them. The germline CDR1 and CDR2 sequences are GTSNPN and SVGIG (reference sequence). This CDR3 is built from 14 residues. CDR3 nucleotide sequence: TGTGCCTGGGCTGCCGGGACAAACTCCTACGAGCAGTACTTC. It yields the protein CAWAAGTNSYEQYF.

The CDR3 spells CASSGLAGVFNEQFF. The CDR3 nucleotides read TGTGCCAGCTCCGGACTAGCGGGAGTGTTCAATGAGCAGTTCTTC. V and J are TRBV7-6 and TRBJ2-1; 13 nucleotides align to TRBD2. The V and J ends lost 8 bases and 6 bases, in that order; junction bases with no gene match: 7. Germline loops: CDR1 SGHVS, CDR2 FNYEAQ. CDR3 length: 15 residues. The whole variable domain, remainder taken from reference TRBV7-6 and TRBJ2-1, is GAGVSQSPRYKVTKRGQDVALRCDPISGHVSLYWYRQALGQGPEFLTYFNYEAQQDKSGLPNDRFSAERPEGSISTLTIQRTEQRDSAMYRCASSGLAGVFNEQFFGPGTRLTVL.

J is TRBJ1-2 and V is TRBV6-1; D gene uncertain. With 2 bases removed from V and 8 bases from J, the gap between germline ends came to 18 bases. The CDR3 contains 15 residues. Germline V gene lookup returns CDR1 MNHNS and CDR2 SASEGT. CDR3 bases: TGTGCCAGCAGTGAATCGTCGTGGGGTGCGCGGGGCTACACCTTC. Encoded protein: CASSESSWGARGYTF.

The chain combines TRBV9 with TRBJ2-7; D perhaps matches TRBD2 (6 bases). The V and J ends lost 0 bases and 3 bases respectively, with 7 bases between them. The CDR3 sequence is 13 residues long. The germline CDR1 and CDR2 sequences are SGDLS and YYNGEE. The CDR3 region is CASSVAGSYEQYF. The CDR3 DNA reads as TGTGCCAGCAGCGTAGCCGGGAGCTACGAGCAGTACTTC.

The rearrangement joins TRBV30 to TRBJ2-1, with TRBD1 as a possible D gene (5 bases). The CDR3 spans 12 residues. The V gene's germline CDR1 is GTSNPN and CDR2 SVGIG (reference sequence). The V end was cut by 1 base, the J end by 10 bases, with 11 bases between. CDR3: CAWSEVGREQFF. The CDR3 region has the DNA TGTGCCTGGAGTGAGGTGGGGCGCGAGCAGTTCTTC.

The genes are TRBV6-5 and TRBJ1-1; 11 bases map to TRBD1. Per the germline V gene, CDR1 is MNHEY and CDR2 is SVGAGI. The length of the CDR3 is 12 residues. With 5 bases clipped from V and 12 bases from J, the junction kept 5 bases outside the gene matches. CDR3 amino acids: CASSRDRGTSFF. CDR3 nucleotide sequence: TGTGCCAGCAGTCGGGACAGGGGGACGTCTTTCTTT.

As DNA, the CDR3 is TGTGCCAGCAGCAACATTGGGACTAGCGGGAGCCGGACCCAGTACTTC. It specifies CASSNIGTSGSRTQYF. The chain uses TRBV21-1 and TRBJ2-5; the table gives TRBD2 as D, unverified against the DNA. TRBV21-1 is shown as a pseudogene. This CDR3 has 16 residues.

This rearrangement joins TRBV5-1 to TRBJ1-1; TRBD1 matches at 12 bases. V shed 3 bases and J 7 bases; nucleotides not matched to a gene: 10. Germline loops: CDR1 SGHRS, CDR2 YFSETQ. This CDR3 is built from 16 residues. CDR3 protein: CASSSFGTGGTGEAFF. CDR3 bases: TGCGCCAGCAGCTCCTTCGGGACAGGGGGCACGGGTGAAGCTTTCTTT. Drawing the rest from reference TRBV5-1 and TRBJ1-1, the complete variable domain is KAGVTQTPRYLIKTRGQQVTLSCSPISGHRSVSWYQQTPGQGLQFLFEYFSETQRNKGNFPGRFSGRQFSNSRSEMNVSTLELGDSALYLCASSSFGTGGTGEAFFGQGTRLTVV.

The CDR3 DNA reads TGCAGCGTTGAAGATGGGTCGTTCGAGCAGTACTTC. It specifies CSVEDGSFEQYF. The chain employs TRBV29-1 and TRBJ2-7, with D unresolved. CDR1 and CDR2 (germline): SQVTM, ANQGSEA. Trimming stripped 0 bases from V and 6 bases from J, with 9 bases between. The CDR3 covers 12 residues.

This clone showed up just once. V and J are TRBV6-1 and TRBJ1-5, with unresolved D. Trimming left V 1 base short and J 7 bases short, with 5 bases between. The germline V gene has CDR1 MNHNS and CDR2 SASEGT. This CDR3 contains 12 residues. The CDR3 nucleotides are TGTGCCAGCAGTGAAGTCTGGCAGCCCCAGCATTTT. Its protein is CASSEVWQPQHF.

This chain connects TRBV6-5 to TRBJ1-2, with a possible D match to TRBD1 (5 bases). Germline CDR1 reads MNHEY; CDR2 reads SVGAGI. V was cut by 4 bases and J by 6 bases, with 12 bases left in between. The CDR3 contains 13 residues. The CDR3 region is CASSSGRPDGYTF. The CDR3 DNA reads TGTGCCAGCAGTTCGGGACGGCCAGATGGCTACACCTTC.

CDR3 nucleotide sequence: TGTGCCAGCAGCTTTCAACGTCTGGAGACCCAGTACTTC. Its protein product is CASSFQRLETQYF. This chain joins TRBV11-3 and TRBJ2-5; D remains ambiguous. The CDR3 extends over 13 amino acids. V lost 3 bases and J lost 5, with 10 bases in between. Looked up from germline, CDR1 is SGHNT and CDR2 is YENEEA.